The T cell receptor (beta chain) under discussion was sequenced for a study of T cell repertoires in cytomegalovirus infection. Germline V gives CDR1 SGHTA, CDR2 FQGNSA. This CDR3 contains 16 residues. Trimming removed 4 bases at V and 6 bases at J, with 20 bases between. A single record per CDR3 protein comes from TCRdb applying MiXCR to the reads. This table holds around 43,000 distinct CDR3 sequences, more than 20% found once. This clonotype was seen many times. Antigen unknown. The receptor's source is a human donor in good health (CMV status not recorded). Some clones in this sample may be carry-over from other donors' samples. Material for sequencing was PBMCs, sequenced either directly or after in vitro stimulation (not recorded which). The chain couples TRBV7-2 to TRBJ2-3; TRBD2 is a possible D gene (6 bases). DNA of the CDR3: TGTGCCAGCAGCTGGGACTCCCGCGGGTATTCGGATACGCAGTATTTT. Its protein product is CASSWDSRGYSDTQYF.